The clone carrying this T cell receptor (beta chain) was recorded a few times. Antigen specificity is unknown. V was clipped by 6 bases and J by 8 bases, with 14 bases between them. The CDR3 sequence is 14 residues long. Germline CDR1 and CDR2: MNHNS and SASEGT. Regarding treatment: approximately nine-day PBMC culture with coronavirus spike peptide pools or control peptides (ViraFEST assay). CD4+ T lymphocytes from the unexposed donor were collected before the COVID-19 pandemic (2011-2018). The Oncomine TCR Beta short-read assay generated sequence data from the DNA of cultured CD4+ T cells. The authors extracted genomic DNA from cultured CD4+ T cells. TCRdb redid the calling of the PCR reads with MiXCR, one entry per CDR3 protein. The table includes about 6,800 distinct CDR3 sequences, 35% detected once. This record belongs to a study of vaccination and CD4 T cells after COVID-19.

The receptor was isolated from a human donor in good health. The genes are TRBV6-1 and TRBJ1-6; D gene unclear. The sequencing input was CD4+ T cells from blood, cultured in vitro. Written as DNA, the CDR3 is TGTGCCAGCAGCATAAGAGGGTACGATTCACCCCTCCACTTT. It encodes CASSIRGYDSPLHF.